This T cell receptor (beta chain) originates from a study of T cell clonotyping in hematopoietic cell transplantation. Overall study results and limits: Pathologically expanded recipient clonotypes increased progressively from day 30 to day 180 as diversity fell.

In germline, CDR1 is SQVTM, CDR2 ANQGSEA. The ends lost 5 bases at V and 7 bases at J; junction bases unmatched: 7. The CDR3 runs to 13 residues. With respect to this clone: Its target is not known.

The protocol was immunoSEQ multiplex PCR, while the TCRdb copy is restricted to in-frame clones and leaves out a portion. The data hold 69,000 or so clones, with 85% to 95% observed a single time. V and J are TRBV29-1 and TRBJ2-7, with 11 bases matching TRBD2. The TCR was taken from a man between 45 and 60 years old in good health. Some clones in this sample may be carry-over from other donors' samples. What was sequenced was peripheral blood mononuclear cells. The chain's CDR3 is CSVQLAGGGEQYF. The CDR3 DNA reads TGCAGCGTTCAGCTAGCGGGAGGAGGGGAGCAGTACTTC.